The clone carrying this TCR beta chain came up a few times. Its antigen remains unknown. The sample belongs to a study of spatial heterogeneity in lung cancer. Broader study findings: Tracking of tumor mutation counts was seen in expanded intratumoral alpha and beta TCR counts.

Each molecule of TCR cDNA was tagged with one unique molecular identifier. TCRdb itself ran the 5' RACE reads through MiXCR, one entry per CDR3 protein. The profile shows approximately 26,000 distinct CDR3 sequences, under 10% of them singletons. The time point was: sample taken at primary tumor resection. Sequencing covered unsorted whole RNA taken from tumor, nontumor lung or frozen PBMC. The CDR3 contains 16 residues. Germline V gene lookup returns CDR1 KGHDR and CDR2 SFDVKD. V lost 0 bases and J 8 bases, leaving 16 bases between the germline ends. The chain links TRBV24-1 to TRBJ2-1, with D perhaps matching TRBD2 (6 bases). The sequence came from a male donor with early-stage non-small cell lung cancer. The material was lung tumor tissue, obtained at surgery. The CDR3, as DNA: TGTGCCACCAGTGATTTGACAGCAGGGAGGTTCGATGAGCAGTTCTTC. It yields the protein CATSDLTAGRFDEQFF.